A selection of T cell receptor beta chains follows, all from one sample in a study of PD-L1 blockade in urothelial cancer. The assay was immunoSEQ multiplex PCR, and TCRdb's table has in-frame clones only and misses some. The table lists about 76,000 clones, approximately 81% of them singletons, with approximately 4.7% in the top ten. This sample comprised PBMCs, obtained around atezolizumab (anti-PD-L1) treatment. Receptors were obtained from a man between 65 and 85 years old with urothelial cancer. Both conserved end residues are part of each CDR3. A D gene is named only where the DNA matches it firmly. Size tells how often a clone was seen (once, few, many) or the class of an expanded clone, and some rows leave it out.

v_gene: TRBV12-5
abundance: -
j_gene: TRBJ1-1
d_gene: -
CDR3nt: TGTGCTAGTGGACAACAGGGGAACACTGAAGCTTTCTTT
CDR3aa: CASGQQGNTEAFF

v_gene: TRBV4-2
abundance: -
j_gene: TRBJ2-7
d_gene: -
CDR3nt: TGTGCCAGCAGCCGCGGACTATCCTCCTACGAGCAGTACTTC
CDR3aa: CASSRGLSSYEQYF

v_gene: TRBV19
abundance: -
j_gene: TRBJ2-3
d_gene: TRBD2
CDR3nt: TGTGCCAGTAGTTTCACTAGCGGAGCACGCACAGATACGCAGTATTTT
CDR3aa: CASSFTSGARTDTQYF

v_gene: TRBV18
abundance: -
j_gene: TRBJ1-1
d_gene: -
CDR3nt: TGTGCCAGCTCACCATTACAGGGTGATGGCACTGAAGCTTTCTTT
CDR3aa: CASSPLQGDGTEAFF

v_gene: TRBV11-2
abundance: -
j_gene: TRBJ1-5
d_gene: -
CDR3nt: TGTGCCAGCAGCCCCGAGACAGGCCATAATCAGCCCCAGCATTTT
CDR3aa: CASSPETGHNQPQHF

v_gene: TRBV5-8
abundance: few
j_gene: TRBJ2-7
d_gene: TRBD1
CDR3nt: TGTGCCAGCAGCGCGACGGGAGGACAGGGGCACTTC
CDR3aa: CASSATGGQGHF

v_gene: TRBV7-8
abundance: -
j_gene: TRBJ2-7
d_gene: TRBD2
CDR3nt: TGTGCCAGCAGAGGGCTAGCGGGAGGCCCGAGCTCCTACGAGCAGTACTTC
CDR3aa: CASRGLAGGPSSYEQYF

v_gene: TRBV7-3
abundance: -
j_gene: TRBJ2-1
d_gene: -
CDR3nt: TGTGCCAGCAGCTTAACAGGGGGTTTTAATGAGCAGTTCTTC
CDR3aa: CASSLTGGFNEQFF

v_gene: TRBV5-4
abundance: once
j_gene: TRBJ2-7
d_gene: TRBD1
CDR3nt: TGTGCCAGCAGCTATCCGACAGGGGGCTCGTACGAGCAGTACTTC
CDR3aa: CASSYPTGGSYEQYF

v_gene: TRBV7-8
abundance: -
j_gene: TRBJ2-5
d_gene: TRBD2
CDR3nt: TGTGCCAGCCGATGGGGGGGCGGTAGCGGGACCGGACGAGAGACCCAGTACTTC
CDR3aa: CASRWGGGSGTGRETQYF

v_gene: TRBV5-1
abundance: once
j_gene: TRBJ1-3
d_gene: -
CDR3nt: TGCGCCAGCAGCTTGGACAGGCCCTCTGGAAACACCATATATTTT
CDR3aa: CASSLDRPSGNTIYF

v_gene: TRBV28
abundance: -
j_gene: TRBJ2-7
d_gene: TRBD1
CDR3nt: TGTGCCAGTTTAATCAGGGACGGGACAGGGGGATACGAGCAGTACTTC
CDR3aa: CASLIRDGTGGYEQYF

v_gene: TRBV2
abundance: -
j_gene: TRBJ1-4
d_gene: -
CDR3nt: TGTGCCAGCAGTGGTCTCGGCGGGGCCCAGGAAAAACTGTTTTTT
CDR3aa: CASSGLGGAQEKLFF

v_gene: TRBV21-1
abundance: -
j_gene: TRBJ2-3
d_gene: -
CDR3nt: TGTGCCAGCAGCATGATTTTCGGGACTAGCGCTACAGATACGCAGTATTTT
CDR3aa: CASSMIFGTSATDTQYF

v_gene: TRBV4-1
abundance: once
j_gene: TRBJ1-1
d_gene: -
CDR3nt: TGCGCCAGCAGCCAAGCCTGGACTGAGAACACTGAAGCTTTCTTT
CDR3aa: CASSQAWTENTEAFF

v_gene: TRBV19
abundance: -
j_gene: TRBJ1-1
d_gene: TRBD1
CDR3nt: TGTGCCACCCGGGACAGGGGGGGGATTATGAACACTGAAGCTTTCTTT
CDR3aa: CATRDRGGIMNTEAFF

v_gene: TRBV19
abundance: -
j_gene: TRBJ1-5
d_gene: -
CDR3nt: TGTGCCAGTAGCGGCGTTGGCAGGGCGGAACAGCCCCAGCATTTT
CDR3aa: CASSGVGRAEQPQHF

v_gene: TRBV6-6
abundance: -
j_gene: TRBJ1-2
d_gene: TRBD1
CDR3nt: TGTGCCAGCAGTTACTCAACCGGGACAGTTGCCTTC
CDR3aa: CASSYSTGTVAF

v_gene: TRBV2
abundance: -
j_gene: TRBJ1-1
d_gene: -
CDR3nt: TGTGCCAGCGTTCCAGGTCAGACCCCAACTGAAGCTTTCTTT
CDR3aa: CASVPGQTPTEAFF

v_gene: TRBV15
abundance: -
j_gene: TRBJ2-7
d_gene: TRBD2
CDR3nt: TGTGCCACCAGCATAGGACTAGCGGGAGTTGCGCCCTACGAGCAGTACTTC
CDR3aa: CATSIGLAGVAPYEQYF

v_gene: TRBV4-1
abundance: -
j_gene: TRBJ2-1
d_gene: TRBD2
CDR3nt: TGCGCCAGCAGCCAAGAGGGTCTAACTAGCGGGAGGGACAATGAGCAGTTCTTC
CDR3aa: CASSQEGLTSGRDNEQFF

v_gene: TRBV6-1
abundance: -
j_gene: TRBJ1-5
d_gene: -
CDR3nt: TGTGCCAGCAGTGTTTACCAGACAGGATATCAGCCCCAGCATTTT
CDR3aa: CASSVYQTGYQPQHF

v_gene: TRBV2
abundance: -
j_gene: TRBJ1-5
d_gene: -
CDR3nt: TGTGCCAGCGGAGCAGCCTGGGGCAATCAGCCCCAGCATTTT
CDR3aa: CASGAAWGNQPQHF

v_gene: TRBV9
abundance: once
j_gene: TRBJ2-5
d_gene: TRBD2
CDR3nt: TGTGCCAGCAGCCCCGGGACTAGCGCCCAAGAGACCCAGTACTTC
CDR3aa: CASSPGTSAQETQYF

v_gene: TRBV19
abundance: -
j_gene: TRBJ2-7
d_gene: TRBD1
CDR3nt: TGTGCCAGTAGTGACCTCGGGACAGGCGACTCCTACGAGCAGTACTTC
CDR3aa: CASSDLGTGDSYEQYF

v_gene: TRBV7-9
abundance: -
j_gene: TRBJ2-2
d_gene: TRBD2
CDR3nt: TGTGCCAGCAGCCCAGAGCGGGAGAGGAACACCGGGGAGCTGTTTTTT
CDR3aa: CASSPERERNTGELFF

v_gene: TRBV28
abundance: -
j_gene: TRBJ2-7
d_gene: TRBD1
CDR3nt: TGTGCCAGCAACTCAGGGGGTAAGGACGAGCAGTACTTC
CDR3aa: CASNSGGKDEQYF

v_gene: TRBV27
abundance: few
j_gene: TRBJ2-3
d_gene: -
CDR3nt: TGTGCCAGCAGTCTCTCCTCCTTTTCTGTAGAGTATTTT
CDR3aa: CASSLSSFSVEYF